A single sample is the source of the 2 T cell receptor beta chains below, sequenced in a study of T cell changes during pregnancy in multiple sclerosis. Method: immunoSEQ multiplex PCR; TCRdb's copy keeps in-frame clones and lacks some. The sample yields tens of thousands of clones, around 93% seen once. The material was peripheral blood, obtained in the second trimester of pregnancy. Receptors originate from a female donor in good health, enrolled as a control in a pregnancy study.

The rearrangement uses TRBV29-1 and TRBJ2-3; D is undetermined. The V end was cut by 5 bases, the J end by 5 bases, with 11 bases between. CDR1 SQVTM and CDR2 ANQGSEA come from the germline V gene. The CDR3 is made up of 12 amino acids. The CDR3 spells CSVSPKLDTQYF. CDR3 bases: TGCAGCGTTTCACCAAAACTAGATACGCAGTATTTT.

This clone was recorded only once. The gene calls are TRBV7-2 and TRBJ2-7, with TRBD1 matching over 9 bases. The J segment lost 5 bases and the V segment lost 7 bases, leaving 9 bases of the junction unmatched. Germline V gene sequence: CDR1 SGHTA, CDR2 FQGNSA. The CDR3 has 14 residues. CDR3 sequence reads: CASNRQDRGHEQYF. The CDR3 nucleotides read TGTGCCAGCAACCGCCAGGACAGGGGCCACGAGCAGTACTTC.